The 27 T cell receptor beta chains below were found in one sample sequenced in a study of T cell responses to AZD1222 COVID-19 vaccine. Produced via immunoSEQ multiplex PCR; TCRdb's table is partial and in-frame only. The data show 50,000 to 70,000 clones, about 88% seen once. The source material was peripheral blood, sampled 28 days after the second AZD1222 dose. The receptors were sampled from an adult who received the AZD1222 COVID-19 vaccine.

This chain joins TRBV7-2 and TRBJ2-5; 9 bases are shared with TRBD1. Germline lookup yields CDR1 SGHTA and CDR2 FQGNSA. There are 14 residues in the CDR3. After removal of 4 bases from V and 5 bases from J, the junction contained 5 bases not matched to a gene. The CDR3 reads CASSYRGRRETQYF. The DNA for the CDR3 is TGTGCCAGCAGCTACAGGGGGCGGCGGGAGACCCAGTACTTC.

The chain links TRBV5-4 to TRBJ1-5; unclear D gene. The V end was cut by 4 bases, the J end by 3 bases, with 5 bases between. Germline-derived CDR1 and CDR2 are SGHNT and YYREEE (reference sequence). The CDR3 runs 12 residues. CDR3 sequence reads: CASSRDNQPQHF. CDR3 DNA: TGTGCCAGCAGCCGTGACAATCAGCCCCAGCATTTT.

The chain links TRBV7-3 to TRBJ1-3, with TRBD1 as a possible D gene (5 bases). The CDR3 is made up of 16 amino acids. Germline CDR1 reads SGHTA; CDR2 reads FQGTGA. Deletions cut 5 bases from V and 0 bases from J, with 14 bases between. CDR3 coding DNA: TGTGCCAGCAGCCCCTCGGGGCCACGCTCTGGAAACACCATATATTTT. This encodes CASSPSGPRSGNTIYF.

The chain combines TRBV5-1 with TRBJ2-2, with 7 bases lining up with TRBD1. The trim removed 3 bases at V and 1 base at J, leaving 3 bases unmatched. Per the germline V gene, CDR1 is SGHRS and CDR2 is YFSETQ. The CDR3 has 15 residues. The CDR3 spells CASSWGQMNTGELFF. CDR3 coding DNA: TGCGCCAGCAGCTGGGGACAGATGAACACCGGGGAGCTGTTTTTT.

This chain connects TRBV6-1 to TRBJ1-2; no reliable D call. Germline CDR1 is MNHNS and CDR2 is SASEGT. The CDR3 extends over 13 amino acids. Trimming removed 3 bases at V and 1 base at J, with 6 bases between. CDR3: CASSEQSNYGYTF. Here the CDR3 DNA reads TGTGCCAGCAGTGAGCAGAGTAACTATGGCTACACCTTC.

This chain connects TRBV13 to TRBJ1-2; D is unclear. Germline V gives CDR1 PRHDT, CDR2 FYEKMQ (reference sequence). This CDR3 has 14 residues. The V end was cut by 1 base, the J end by 6 bases, with 12 bases between. CDR3 DNA sequence: TGTGCCAGCAGCTTAGTTCCGGAGGTCGATGGCTACACCTTC. This codes for CASSLVPEVDGYTF.

The rearrangement links TRBV11-2 to TRBJ2-7; D is unresolved. This CDR3 contains 14 residues. The ends were cut back, 1 base at V and 2 bases at J, with 9 bases in the middle. CDR1 and CDR2 from the germline V gene are SGHAT and FQNNGV. In DNA form, the CDR3 reads TGTGCCAGCAGCTTAGTCGTATACACCTACGAGCAGTACTTC. This encodes CASSLVVYTYEQYF.

The genes are TRBV3-1 (or the pseudogene TRBV3-2) and TRBJ2-7; D perhaps matches TRBD2 (6 bases). CDR3 length equals 16 residues. Germline V CDR1 and CDR2: LGHDT, YNNKEL (reference sequence). V was pared by 1 base and J by 2 bases, with 15 bases between. CDR3 sequence reads: CASSQGGGGVTYEQYF. The CDR3 DNA sequence: TGTGCCAGCAGCCAAGGGGGTGGCGGGGTAACCTACGAGCAGTACTTC.

The genes are TRBV5-1 and TRBJ2-1, with 7 bases matching TRBD1. Germline V gene sequence: CDR1 SGHRS, CDR2 YFSETQ. The CDR3 spans 14 residues. This chain's CDR3 is CATHLGQSNNEQFF. The CDR3 nucleotides are TGCGCTACCCACCTGGGACAGAGTAACAATGAGCAGTTCTTC.

This CDR3 reads CASSDAGQGNPYEQYF. DNA for the CDR3: TGTGCCAGCAGCGACGCGGGACAGGGGAACCCCTACGAGCAGTACTTC. This chain joins TRBV12-1 and TRBJ2-7; the table's D call, TRBD1, was not checked against the DNA. TRBV12-1 counts as a pseudogene. The CDR3 totals 16 residues.

V is TRBV18 and J is TRBJ1-4; a weak D match, TRBD1 (6 bases). The CDR3 totals 15 residues. Deletions cut 3 bases from V and 8 bases from J, with 16 bases between. Germline-derived CDR1 and CDR2 are KGHSH and LQKENI. The CDR3 region is CASSPPGQHREKLFF. CDR3 sequence (DNA): TGTGCCAGCTCACCCCCGGGACAACACCGGGAAAAACTGTTTTTT.

V and J are TRBV20-1 and TRBJ1-2; weak D call: TRBD1 (6 bases). Germline CDR1 reads DFQATT; CDR2 reads SNEGSKA (reference sequence). CDR3 size: 11 residues. Trimming removed 2 bases from V and 8 bases from J, with 9 bases in between. The CDR3 is CSARQGSGYTF. In DNA form, the CDR3 reads TGCAGTGCTAGACAGGGGTCCGGCTACACCTTC.

This sequence joins TRBV7-6 and TRBJ1-6; 9 bases map to TRBD1. CDR1 is SGHVS, CDR2 FNYEAQ, per germline. The CDR3 runs 22 residues. V lost 3 bases, J lost 0 bases, and 18 bases stayed unmatched. CDR3 loop: CASSFTGSGTGIRSSYNSPLHF. CDR3 sequence (DNA): TGTGCCAGCAGCTTCACTGGATCCGGGACAGGGATTAGGAGCTCCTATAATTCACCCCTCCACTTT.

The chain couples TRBV5-1 to TRBJ2-3; 11 nucleotides match TRBD1. This CDR3 has 15 residues. The trim removed 4 bases at V and 6 bases at J, leaving 7 bases unmatched. CDR1 is SGHRS and CDR2 is YFSETQ in the germline V gene. The CDR3 DNA reads as TGCGCCAGCAGCGGGGGACAGGGGGGACCCGATACGCAGTATTTT. Its translation is CASSGGQGGPDTQYF.

The chain carries TRBV5-1 and TRBJ2-3; D is possibly TRBD1 (7 bases). CDR1 and CDR2 from the germline V gene are SGHRS and YFSETQ. V lost 8 bases and J lost 2, with 12 bases in between. This CDR3 spans 13 amino acids. CDR3 nucleotides: TGCGCCAGTACCAGGGGGGCCACAGATACGCAGTATTTT. Its protein is CASTRGATDTQYF.

The V gene is TRBV9, the J gene TRBJ1-3; TRBD1 might be the D (5 bases). Germline V gives CDR1 SGDLS, CDR2 YYNGEE. This CDR3 has 15 amino acids. V was shortened by 0 bases and J by 3 bases, with 10 bases between the two germline ends. CDR3 DNA: TGTGCCAGCAGCGTAGTCGGAGGGGTTGGAAACACCATATATTTT. This translates into CASSVVGGVGNTIYF.

The chain has TRBV7-2 and TRBJ2-7; 15 bases are shared with TRBD2. Trimming cost V 6 bases and J 6 bases; bases outside gene matches: 15. The CDR3 totals 18 residues. Looked up from germline, CDR1 is SGHTA and CDR2 is FQGNSA. DNA of the CDR3: TGTGCCAGCAGGGGCTCCGGGACTAGCGGGAGGAGGCCGGGCGAGCAGTACTTC. Translated: CASRGSGTSGRRPGEQYF.

The chain joins TRBV6-2 or TRBV6-3 to TRBJ1-2, with D possibly matching TRBD1 (6 bases). Trimming removed 6 bases from V and 8 bases from J, with 19 bases in between. CDR3 size: 14 residues. From germline, CDR1 is MNHEY and CDR2 SVGEGT. CDR3 in DNA: TGTGCCAGCAGCCCCGGGACACACGAACGGGGCTACACCTTC. Translating it yields CASSPGTHERGYTF.

This clone came up a few times. The chain joins TRBV6-1 to TRBJ1-1; 7 positions agree with TRBD1. CDR1 is MNHNS, CDR2 SASEGT, per germline. V trimming: 2 bases; J trimming: 1 base; junction bases outside the gene matches: 1. The CDR3 spans 14 residues. CDR3 bases: TGTGCCAGCAGTGAAAACAGGGGGAACACTGAAGCTTTCTTT. Its translation is CASSENRGNTEAFF.

V and J are TRBV7-3 and TRBJ2-5; possibly TRBD1 for D (7 bases). Germline lookup yields CDR1 SGHTA and CDR2 FQGTGA. This CDR3 is built from 13 residues. With 5 bases removed from V and 3 bases from J, the gap between germline ends came to 10 bases. The CDR3 region has the DNA TGTGCCAGCAGCCGGGGGACAGAAGAGACCCAGTACTTC. Protein: CASSRGTEETQYF.

The chain uses TRBV6-5 and TRBJ1-1, with D possibly TRBD1 on 5 matching bases. The germline V gene has CDR1 MNHEY and CDR2 SVGAGI. V was clipped by 7 bases and J by 1 base, with 16 bases between them. CDR3 length: 15 residues. DNA for the CDR3: TGTGCCAGCATAGGGATTGGGGGTGGGAACACTGAAGCTTTCTTT. Its translation is CASIGIGGGNTEAFF.

The chain recombines TRBV6-5 with TRBJ1-2; D perhaps matches TRBD1 (6 bases). From germline, CDR1 is MNHEY and CDR2 SVGAGI. V was trimmed by 4 bases and J by 2 bases, leaving 11 bases between them. The CDR3 sequence is 14 residues long. The DNA of the CDR3 is TGTGCCAGCAGTTCTTTCGACAGGAACTATGGCTACACCTTC. It is translated as CASSSFDRNYGYTF.

This clone was recorded once. The J gene is TRBJ2-7, the V gene TRBV11-2; unclear D gene. V dropped 5 bases and J dropped 4 bases, with 9 bases sitting between them. The CDR3 runs 12 residues. Germline CDR1 SGHAT, CDR2 FQNNGV. CDR3 loop: CASSHTQYEQYF. DNA for the CDR3: TGTGCCAGCAGCCATACACAGTACGAGCAGTACTTC.

This clone has only a few counts. V is TRBV6-2 or TRBV6-3 and J is TRBJ2-7; 8 nucleotides line up with TRBD1. The germline V gene has CDR1 MNHEY and CDR2 SVGEGT. CDR3 size: 14 residues. V lost 6 bases, J lost 1 base, and 5 bases stayed unmatched. Here the CDR3 DNA reads TGTGCCAGCAGACCTCAGGGGGCGTCCTACGAGCAGTACTTC. Translating gives CASRPQGASYEQYF.

The rearrangement uses TRBV4-1 and TRBJ2-3, with TRBD2 matching over 9 bases. This CDR3 is built from 16 residues. Losses at the gene ends were 1 base for V and 6 bases for J; bases not matched to a gene: 8. The germline V gene has CDR1 MGHRA and CDR2 YSYEKL. CDR3 region: CASSQGRSGGWDTQYF. The CDR3 DNA reads as TGCGCCAGCAGCCAAGGCCGTAGCGGGGGTTGGGATACGCAGTATTTT.

The V call is TRBV7-7, the J call TRBJ2-5; 10 nucleotides line up with TRBD1. The CDR3 sequence is 13 residues long. V was clipped by 4 bases and J by 4 bases; unmatched bases: 0. Germline V lookup: CDR1 SSHAT, CDR2 FNYEAQ (reference sequence). The CDR3 DNA reads as TGTGCCAGCAGCTGGACAGGGGGAGAGACCCAGTACTTC. This gives the protein CASSWTGGETQYF.

Regarding this clone: The junction shows a germline mismatch at one end, possibly a read error. V gene TRBV11-2 combines with J gene TRBJ2-1, with TRBD2 matching 16 bases. The germline CDR1 and CDR2 sequences are SGHAT and FQNNGV. The CDR3 spans 13 residues. CDR3 in DNA: TGTGCCAGCAGCTTGGGGACTAGCGGGAGGGAGCTCTTC. Its translation is CASSLGTSGRELF.